The entry below gives a single T cell receptor beta chain sequence along with its context. Per the study methods: Amplifying reference gene primers gave estimates of nucleated cell counts. The method was immunoSEQ multiplex PCR; TCRdb's version includes in-frame clones alone and lacks a portion of them. The V and J calls and clone size were taken over from that table, and D and trimming were inferred from the DNA. The data contain about 60,000 clones, around 89% of them singletons. The record originates from a study of blood T cell repertoires in COVID-19. CDR3 length: 18 amino acids. Germline-derived CDR1 and CDR2 are SEHNR and FQNEAQ (reference sequence). V lost 2 bases, J lost 3 bases, and 22 bases lay in between.

This receptor was identified in a man aged 60-69 years with active COVID-19. Sequenced material: peripheral blood. The chain recombines TRBV7-9 with TRBJ1-2; TRBD1 is a possible D gene (5 bases). CDR3 residues: CASSLPKKPGRGDYGYTF. The CDR3 DNA reads as TGTGCCAGCAGCTTACCGAAGAAACCGGGACGGGGGGACTATGGCTACACCTTC. The full variable domain, in which reference TRBV7-9 and TRBJ1-2 provide the parts outside the CDR3, is DTGVSQNPRHKITKRGQNVTFRCDPISEHNRLYWYRQTLGQGPEFLTYFQNEAQLEKSRLLSDRFSAERPKGSFSTLEIQRTEQGDSAMYLCASSLPKKPGRGDYGYTFGSGTRLTVV.